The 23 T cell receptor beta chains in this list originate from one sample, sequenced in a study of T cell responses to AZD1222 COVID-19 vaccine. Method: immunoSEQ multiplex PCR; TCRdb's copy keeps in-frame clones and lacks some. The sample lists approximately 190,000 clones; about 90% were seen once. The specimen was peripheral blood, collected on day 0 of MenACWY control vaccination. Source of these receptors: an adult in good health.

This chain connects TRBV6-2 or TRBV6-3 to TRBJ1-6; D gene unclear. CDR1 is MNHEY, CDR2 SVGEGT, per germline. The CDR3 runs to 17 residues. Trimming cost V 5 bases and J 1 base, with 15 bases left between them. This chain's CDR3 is CASSIRVSRSYNSPLHF. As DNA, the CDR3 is TGTGCCAGCAGTATCCGGGTGAGTCGGTCCTATAATTCACCCCTCCACTTT.

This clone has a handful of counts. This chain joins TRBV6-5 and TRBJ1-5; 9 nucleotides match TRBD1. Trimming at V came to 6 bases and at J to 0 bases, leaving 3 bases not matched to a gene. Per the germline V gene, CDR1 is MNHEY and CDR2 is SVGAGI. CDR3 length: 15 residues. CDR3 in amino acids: CASRDRGISNQPQHF. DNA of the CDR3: TGTGCCAGCAGGGACAGGGGAATTAGCAATCAGCCCCAGCATTTT.

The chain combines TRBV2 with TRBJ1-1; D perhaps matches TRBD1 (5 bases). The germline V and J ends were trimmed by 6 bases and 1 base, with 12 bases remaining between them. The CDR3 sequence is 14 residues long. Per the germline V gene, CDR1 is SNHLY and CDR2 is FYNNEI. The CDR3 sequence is CASSGGAENTEAFF. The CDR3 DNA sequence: TGTGCCAGCAGCGGGGGAGCGGAGAACACTGAAGCTTTCTTT.

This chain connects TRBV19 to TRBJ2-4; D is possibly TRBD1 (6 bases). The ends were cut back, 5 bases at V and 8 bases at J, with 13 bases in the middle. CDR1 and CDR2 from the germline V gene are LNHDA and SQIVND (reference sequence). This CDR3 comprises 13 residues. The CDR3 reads CASSEQGGDIQYF. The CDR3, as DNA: TGTGCCAGTAGTGAACAGGGTGGAGACATTCAGTACTTC.

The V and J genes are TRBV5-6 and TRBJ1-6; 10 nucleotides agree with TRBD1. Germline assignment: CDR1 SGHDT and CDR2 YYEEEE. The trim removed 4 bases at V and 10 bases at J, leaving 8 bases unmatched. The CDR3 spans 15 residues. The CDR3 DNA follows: TGTGCCAGCAGCCGAACCGGGACAGGGGCCTCACCCCTCCACTTT. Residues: CASSRTGTGASPLHF.

The CDR3 DNA sequence: TGTGCCAGTTGGGACAGGAAAAACTATGGCTACACCTTC. Translation gives CASWDRKNYGYTF. The rearrangement joins TRBV6-5 to TRBJ1-2, with 8 nucleotides matching TRBD1. This CDR3 has 13 residues. In germline, CDR1 is MNHEY, CDR2 SVGAGI. Trimming at V came to 9 bases and at J to 2 bases, leaving 5 bases not matched to a gene.

CDR3 DNA sequence: TGCAGTGCTAGTAGGGCACGCTCCTACGAGCAGTACTTC. It is translated as CSASRARSYEQYF. J is TRBJ2-7 and V is TRBV20-1; no clear D gene. The CDR3 sequence is 13 residues long. CDR1 and CDR2 (germline): DFQATT, SNEGSKA (reference sequence). Trimming removed 3 bases at V and 0 bases at J, with 9 bases between.

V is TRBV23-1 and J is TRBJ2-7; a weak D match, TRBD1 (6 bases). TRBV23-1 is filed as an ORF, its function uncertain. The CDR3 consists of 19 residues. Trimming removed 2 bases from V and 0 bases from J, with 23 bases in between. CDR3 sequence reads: CASSQNRDTLPGSSYEQYF. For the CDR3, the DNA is TGCGCCAGCAGTCAAAACCGGGACACACTACCGGGAAGCTCCTACGAGCAGTACTTC.

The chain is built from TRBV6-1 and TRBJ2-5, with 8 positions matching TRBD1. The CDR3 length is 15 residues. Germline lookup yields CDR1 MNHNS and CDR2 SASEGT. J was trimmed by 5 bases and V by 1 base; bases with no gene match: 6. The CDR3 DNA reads TGTGCCAGCAGTGAAGAGCTGCGACAGGGGGAGACCCAGTACTTC. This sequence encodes CASSEELRQGETQYF.

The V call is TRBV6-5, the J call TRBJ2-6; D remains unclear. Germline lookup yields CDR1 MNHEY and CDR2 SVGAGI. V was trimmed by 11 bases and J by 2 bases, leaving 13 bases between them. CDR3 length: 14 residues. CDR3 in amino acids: CAHNLGPGANVLTF. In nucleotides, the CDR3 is TGTGCCCACAATTTAGGTCCTGGGGCCAACGTCCTGACTTTC.

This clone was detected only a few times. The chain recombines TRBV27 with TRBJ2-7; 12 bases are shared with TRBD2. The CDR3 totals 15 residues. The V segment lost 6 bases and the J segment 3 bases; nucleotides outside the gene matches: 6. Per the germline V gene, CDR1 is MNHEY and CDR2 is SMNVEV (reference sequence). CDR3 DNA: TGTGCCAGCAGGGGGGGACTAGCGGGCCGCTACGAGCAGTACTTC. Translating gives CASRGGLAGRYEQYF.

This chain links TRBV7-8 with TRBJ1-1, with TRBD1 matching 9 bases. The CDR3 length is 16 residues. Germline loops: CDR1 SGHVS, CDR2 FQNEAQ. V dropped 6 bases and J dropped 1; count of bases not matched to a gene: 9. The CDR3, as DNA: TGTGCCAGCAGTTCGAAGGGGGGACAGGGGAACACTGAAGCTTTCTTT. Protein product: CASSSKGGQGNTEAFF.

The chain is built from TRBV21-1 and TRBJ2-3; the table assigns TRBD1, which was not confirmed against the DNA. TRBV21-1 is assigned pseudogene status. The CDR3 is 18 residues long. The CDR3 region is CASSKGHLDRIIADTQYF. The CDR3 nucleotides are TGTGCCAGCAGCAAAGGCCACTTGGACAGAATCATTGCAGATACGCAGTATTTT.

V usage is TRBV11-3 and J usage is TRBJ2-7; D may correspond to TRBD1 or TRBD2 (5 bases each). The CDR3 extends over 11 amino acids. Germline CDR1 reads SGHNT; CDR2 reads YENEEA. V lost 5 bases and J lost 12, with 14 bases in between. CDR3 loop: CASSLRDPGYF. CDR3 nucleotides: TGTGCCAGCAGCCTCCGGGACCCAGGGTACTTC. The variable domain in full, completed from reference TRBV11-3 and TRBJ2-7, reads EAGVVQSPRYKIIEKKQPVAFWCNPISGHNTLYWYLQNLGQGPELLIRYENEEAVDDSQLPKDRFSAERLKGVDSTLKIQPAELGDSAVYLCASSLRDPGYFGPGTRLTVT.

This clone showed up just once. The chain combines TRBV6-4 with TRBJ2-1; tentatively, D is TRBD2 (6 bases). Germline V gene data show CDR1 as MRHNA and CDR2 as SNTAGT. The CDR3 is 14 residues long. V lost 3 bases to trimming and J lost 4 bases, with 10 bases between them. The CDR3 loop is CASSEAGGYNEQFF. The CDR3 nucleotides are TGTGCCAGCAGTGAAGCGGGCGGGTACAATGAGCAGTTCTTC.

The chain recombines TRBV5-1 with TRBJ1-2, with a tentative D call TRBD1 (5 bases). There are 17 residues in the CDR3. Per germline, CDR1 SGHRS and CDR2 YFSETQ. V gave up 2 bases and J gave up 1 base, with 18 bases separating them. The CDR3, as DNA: TGCGCCAGCAGCTTAAGTGGCAGGGTGAGGAATAACTATGGCTACACCTTC. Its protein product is CASSLSGRVRNNYGYTF.

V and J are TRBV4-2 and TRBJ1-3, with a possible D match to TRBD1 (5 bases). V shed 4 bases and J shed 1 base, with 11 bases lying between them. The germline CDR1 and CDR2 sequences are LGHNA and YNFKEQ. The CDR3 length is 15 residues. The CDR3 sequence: CASSPLGASGNTIYF. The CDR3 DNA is TGTGCCAGCAGCCCCCTCGGGGCATCTGGAAACACCATATATTTT.

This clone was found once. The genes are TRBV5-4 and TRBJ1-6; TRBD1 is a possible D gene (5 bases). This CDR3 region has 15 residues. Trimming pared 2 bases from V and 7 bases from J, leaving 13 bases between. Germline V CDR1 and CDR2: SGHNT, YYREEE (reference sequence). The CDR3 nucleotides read TGTGCCAGCAGCTTTTATCGGCAGGGAAATTCACCCCTCCACTTT. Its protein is CASSFYRQGNSPLHF. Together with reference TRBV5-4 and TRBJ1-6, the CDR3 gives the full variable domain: ETGVTQSPTHLIKTRGQQVTLRCSSQSGHNTVSWYQQALGQGPQFIFQYYREEENGRGNFPPRFSGLQFPNYSSELNVNALELDDSALYLCASSFYRQGNSPLHFGNGTRLTVT.

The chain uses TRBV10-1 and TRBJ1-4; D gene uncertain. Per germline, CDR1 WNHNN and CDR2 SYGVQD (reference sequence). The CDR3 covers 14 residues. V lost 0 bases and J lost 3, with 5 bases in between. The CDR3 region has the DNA TGCGCCAGCAGTGAGTCTTGGTCTAATGAAAAACTGTTTTTT. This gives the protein CASSESWSNEKLFF.

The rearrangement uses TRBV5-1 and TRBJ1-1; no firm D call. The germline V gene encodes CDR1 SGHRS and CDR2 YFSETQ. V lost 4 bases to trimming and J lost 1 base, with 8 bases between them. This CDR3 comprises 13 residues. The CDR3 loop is CASSRMSNTEAFF. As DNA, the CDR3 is TGCGCCAGCAGCAGGATGTCGAACACTGAAGCTTTCTTT.

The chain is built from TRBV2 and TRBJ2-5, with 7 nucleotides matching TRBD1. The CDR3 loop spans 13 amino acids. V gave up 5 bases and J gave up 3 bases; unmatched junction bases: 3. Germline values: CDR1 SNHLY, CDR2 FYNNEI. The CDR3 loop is CASSSTGEETQYF. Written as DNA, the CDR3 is TGTGCCAGCAGTTCTACAGGGGAAGAGACCCAGTACTTC.

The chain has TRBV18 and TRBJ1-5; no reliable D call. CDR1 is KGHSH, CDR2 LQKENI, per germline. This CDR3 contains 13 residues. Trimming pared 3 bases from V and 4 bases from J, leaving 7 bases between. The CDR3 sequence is CASSPQGNQPQHF. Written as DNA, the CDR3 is TGTGCCAGCTCACCGCAAGGTAATCAGCCCCAGCATTTT.

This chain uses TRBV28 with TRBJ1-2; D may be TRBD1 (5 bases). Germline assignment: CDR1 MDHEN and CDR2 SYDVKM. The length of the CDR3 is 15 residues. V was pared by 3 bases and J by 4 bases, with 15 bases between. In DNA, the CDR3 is TGTGCCAGCAGTTTTTCCCTGCAGGGCTTCTATGGCTACACCTTC. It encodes CASSFSLQGFYGYTF.